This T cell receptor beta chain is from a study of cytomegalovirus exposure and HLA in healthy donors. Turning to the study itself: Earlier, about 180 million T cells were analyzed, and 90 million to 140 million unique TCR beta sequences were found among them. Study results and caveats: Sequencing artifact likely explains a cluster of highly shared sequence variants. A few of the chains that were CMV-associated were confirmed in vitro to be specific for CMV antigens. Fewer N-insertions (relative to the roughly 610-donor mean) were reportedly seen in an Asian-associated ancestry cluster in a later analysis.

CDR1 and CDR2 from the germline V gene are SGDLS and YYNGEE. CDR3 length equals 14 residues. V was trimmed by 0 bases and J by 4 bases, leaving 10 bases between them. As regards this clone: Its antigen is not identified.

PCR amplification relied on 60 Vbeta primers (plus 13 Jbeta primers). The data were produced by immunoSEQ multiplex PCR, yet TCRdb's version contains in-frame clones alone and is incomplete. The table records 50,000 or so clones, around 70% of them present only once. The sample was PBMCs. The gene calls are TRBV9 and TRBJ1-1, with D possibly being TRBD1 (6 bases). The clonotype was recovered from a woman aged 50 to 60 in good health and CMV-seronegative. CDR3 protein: CASSVGEGGTEAFF. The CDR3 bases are TGTGCCAGCAGCGTAGGGGAAGGGGGCACTGAAGCTTTCTTT.